A selection of T cell receptor beta chains follows, all from one sample in a study of regulatory T cells in long-lasting Graves disease. TCRdb reanalysed the multiplex PCR reads using MiXCR and keeps one entry per CDR3 protein. The data show more than 300,000 distinct CDR3 sequences, roughly 24% seen once. The sample here was peripheral blood mononuclear cells (PBMCs), taken when the disease was refractory, from a patient treated with antithyroid drugs. The receptors originated from a woman aged 40 to 50 with Graves disease. Each CDR3 is given with its conserved first and last residue. Fields, in order: D gene, J gene, V gene, clone size, CDR3 protein, CDR3 DNA. D genes are given only for firm matches. Clone sizes are given selectively: once, few, many, or a class where the clone is expanded.

TRBD2 TRBJ2-7 TRBV4-1 - CASSQREISEQYF TGCGCCAGCAGCCAGCGGGAGATCAGCGAGCAGTACTTC
- TRBJ1-1 TRBV28 many CASSLGRVDTEAFF TGTGCCAGCAGTTTAGGCAGGGTAGACACTGAAGCTTTCTTT
TRBD1 TRBJ2-5 TRBV7-2 - CASSLGTGSIETQYF TGTGCCAGCAGCTTAGGGACAGGGAGTATAGAGACCCAGTACTTC
- TRBJ2-2 TRBV6-2/TRBV6-3 - CASSTRPREPTSGELFF TGTGCCAGCAGTACGAGACCCCGGGAACCCACATCCGGGGAGCTGTTTTTT
TRBD1 TRBJ1-1 TRBV7-2 many CASSWRTGSRYTEAFF TGTGCCAGCAGCTGGAGGACAGGGAGTAGGTACACTGAAGCTTTCTTT
TRBD2 TRBJ2-1 TRBV29-1 - CSVGLARGNEQFF TGCAGCGTTGGACTAGCAAGAGGCAATGAGCAGTTCTTC
- TRBJ1-1 TRBV2 many CASTGDMNTEAFF TGTGCCAGCACCGGGGACATGAACACTGAAGCTTTCTTT
- TRBJ2-2 TRBV19 - CASKIGYRSLNTGELFF TGTGCCAGTAAAATAGGGTACCGTTCTTTAAACACCGGGGAGCTGTTTTTT
TRBD1 TRBJ2-5 TRBV24-1 - CATSELSTGVQYF TGTGCCACCAGTGAATTGTCGACAGGGGTACAGTACTTC
TRBD1 TRBJ1-1 TRBV4-1 few CASSQWDRVGTEAFF TGCGCCAGCAGCCAGTGGGACAGGGTGGGCACTGAAGCTTTCTTT
TRBD2 TRBJ2-3 TRBV10-3 - CAISSPGLGTDTQYF TGTGCCATCAGCTCCCCGGGACTAGGGACAGATACGCAGTATTTT
TRBD2 TRBJ2-2 TRBV12-3/TRBV12-4 few CASSFGLAGFGELFF TGTGCCAGCAGTTTCGGACTAGCGGGGTTCGGGGAGCTGTTTTTT
- TRBJ1-5 TRBV29-1 few CSVILTGSQPQHF TGCAGCGTAATACTAACAGGGTCGCAGCCCCAGCATTTT
- TRBJ2-1 TRBV28 many CASSPRATGYNEQFF TGTGCCAGCAGTCCCCGCGCCACTGGGTACAATGAGCAGTTCTTC
- TRBJ2-3 TRBV2 - CASSEGTDTQYF TGTGCCAGCAGTGAGGGCACAGATACGCAGTATTTT
TRBD2 TRBJ2-7 TRBV20-1 many CSARAHSGLAGTSYEQYF TGCAGTGCTAGAGCGCACTCGGGACTAGCGGGGACCTCCTACGAGCAGTACTTC